This T cell receptor beta chain was identified during a study of shared clonotypes between healthy human individuals. Findings and limits, study-wide: The sampled material consisted only of blood, and tissue repertoires are likely to differ.

The CDR3 extends over 11 amino acids. V was pared by 2 bases and J by 4 bases, with 3 bases between. From germline, CDR1 is WSHSY and CDR2 SAAADI. About this clone: The antigen is unknown. This sample also contains other DNA sequences that code for the same CDR3.

Produced via immunoSEQ multiplex PCR; TCRdb's table is partial and in-frame only. The sample includes under 1,100,000 clones, roughly 70% of them seen just once. The sequence derives from a man aged 18 to 29 in good health. Sequencing was carried out using memory CD4+ T cells sorted from blood. Subset in this sample: CD45RA-negative fraction. The V gene is TRBV10-2, the J gene TRBJ2-7; D unclear. The CDR3, as DNA: TGCGCCAGCAGTGAGAGGTACGAGCAGTACTTC. Translated, it gives CASSERYEQYF.